This is a list of T cell receptor beta chains from one sample in a study of shared clonotypes between healthy human individuals. Here immunoSEQ multiplex PCR was the method, and the copy in TCRdb shows in-frame clones only, minus some. Of 800,000 to 950,000 clones listed, roughly 96% are singletons. Sequencing was done on a sample of naive CD8+ T cells sorted from blood. The receptors were gathered from a man aged 25 to 45 in good health. Both conserved end residues are part of each CDR3. The order of the fields is D gene, J gene, CDR3 length, V gene, clone size, CDR3 DNA, CDR3 protein. The D gene is left open where the match is weak. Size tells how often a clone was seen (once, few, many) or the class of an expanded clone, and some rows leave it out.

D gene: -
J gene: TRBJ2-7
CDR3 length: 15
V gene: TRBV4-1
clone size: -
CDR3 DNA: TGCGCCAGCAGCCAAGTCGGACAGGGAGGGGGCGAGCAGTACTTC
CDR3 protein: CASSQVGQGGGEQYF

D gene: TRBD1
J gene: TRBJ2-1
CDR3 length: 14
V gene: TRBV6-5
clone size: once
CDR3 DNA: TGTGCCAGCAGTTTCACCGGGACAGTGAATGAGCAGTTCTTC
CDR3 protein: CASSFTGTVNEQFF

D gene: -
J gene: TRBJ1-1
CDR3 length: 15
V gene: TRBV27
clone size: -
CDR3 DNA: TGTGCCAGCAGTTTATTGCGGGGTATGAACACTGAAGCTTTCTTT
CDR3 protein: CASSLLRGMNTEAFF

D gene: TRBD2
J gene: TRBJ2-1
CDR3 length: 16
V gene: TRBV15
clone size: -
CDR3 DNA: TGTGCCACCAGCCGCGGGACTAGCGGGATCTACAATGAGCAGTTCTTC
CDR3 protein: CATSRGTSGIYNEQFF

D gene: -
J gene: TRBJ2-1
CDR3 length: 12
V gene: TRBV30
clone size: -
CDR3 DNA: TGTGCCTGGAGGCTAATGAACAATGAGCAGTTCTTC
CDR3 protein: CAWRLMNNEQFF

D gene: -
J gene: TRBJ2-5
CDR3 length: 11
V gene: TRBV29-1
clone size: -
CDR3 DNA: TGCAGCGGTCGGTACCAAGAGACCCAGTACTTC
CDR3 protein: CSGRYQETQYF

D gene: TRBD2
J gene: TRBJ2-3
CDR3 length: 18
V gene: TRBV7-9
clone size: -
CDR3 DNA: TGTGCCAGCAGCATACCGGGGGGAGGGGTCGCGGGCACAGATACGCAGTATTTT
CDR3 protein: CASSIPGGGVAGTDTQYF

D gene: TRBD2
J gene: TRBJ2-1
CDR3 length: 15
V gene: TRBV19
clone size: once
CDR3 DNA: TGTGCCAGTAGTATAGTAGCGGGCTCCTACAATGAGCAGTTCTTC
CDR3 protein: CASSIVAGSYNEQFF

D gene: TRBD1
J gene: TRBJ2-2
CDR3 length: 16
V gene: TRBV7-9
clone size: -
CDR3 DNA: TGTGCCAGCAGCCCCCGACAGGGAACCGTACCCGGGGAGCTGTTTTTT
CDR3 protein: CASSPRQGTVPGELFF

D gene: TRBD2
J gene: TRBJ2-7
CDR3 length: 15
V gene: TRBV7-8
clone size: -
CDR3 DNA: TGTGCCAGCAGCCCCACTAGCGGTAGCTCCTACGAGCAGTACTTC
CDR3 protein: CASSPTSGSSYEQYF

D gene: TRBD2
J gene: TRBJ2-1
CDR3 length: 16
V gene: TRBV5-1
clone size: once
CDR3 DNA: TGCGCCAGCGCCCAGCCCACTAGCGGAACCTACAATGAGCAGTTCTTC
CDR3 protein: CASAQPTSGTYNEQFF

D gene: TRBD2
J gene: TRBJ2-7
CDR3 length: 16
V gene: TRBV15
clone size: -
CDR3 DNA: TGTGCCACCAGCACCGAAGGGTCTAGCGGGAGTTCCGAGCAGTACTTC
CDR3 protein: CATSTEGSSGSSEQYF

D gene: -
J gene: TRBJ2-3
CDR3 length: 14
V gene: TRBV4-2
clone size: -
CDR3 DNA: TGTGCCAGCAGCCAAAGAACTGGAACAGATACGCAGTATTTT
CDR3 protein: CASSQRTGTDTQYF

D gene: TRBD1
J gene: TRBJ2-7
CDR3 length: 18
V gene: TRBV13
clone size: -
CDR3 DNA: TGTGCCAGCAGCCAGACGTCGAACAGGGGGTATGTTTCGGGCGAGCAGTACTTC
CDR3 protein: CASSQTSNRGYVSGEQYF

D gene: -
J gene: TRBJ1-2
CDR3 length: 14
V gene: TRBV25-1
clone size: -
CDR3 DNA: TGTGCCAGCAGCGATGAAGGGGCTTTCTATGGCTACACCTTC
CDR3 protein: CASSDEGAFYGYTF

D gene: -
J gene: TRBJ2-7
CDR3 length: 11
V gene: TRBV9
clone size: -
CDR3 DNA: TGTGCCAGCCTACGGGGGTACGAGCAGTACTTC
CDR3 protein: CASLRGYEQYF

D gene: TRBD2
J gene: TRBJ2-1
CDR3 length: 16
V gene: TRBV13
clone size: -
CDR3 DNA: TGTGCCAGCAGCCATCCCATAGCGGGAGGGAACAATGAGCAGTTCTTC
CDR3 protein: CASSHPIAGGNNEQFF

D gene: -
J gene: TRBJ2-5
CDR3 length: 14
V gene: TRBV15
clone size: -
CDR3 DNA: TGTGCCACCAGCAGAGAGGGGTTACAAGAGACCCAGTACTTC
CDR3 protein: CATSREGLQETQYF

D gene: -
J gene: TRBJ2-1
CDR3 length: 11
V gene: TRBV6-6
clone size: -
CDR3 DNA: TGTGCCAGCAGCACGGAATTTGAGCAGTTCTTC
CDR3 protein: CASSTEFEQFF

D gene: TRBD1
J gene: TRBJ2-1
CDR3 length: 15
V gene: TRBV6-5
clone size: -
CDR3 DNA: TGTGCCAGCAGGAGACAGGGGGGCCTTTACAATGAGCAGTTCTTC
CDR3 protein: CASRRQGGLYNEQFF

D gene: -
J gene: TRBJ2-7
CDR3 length: 15
V gene: TRBV28
clone size: -
CDR3 DNA: TGTGCCAGCACCGCGGCTTTGGCTCCTTCCTACGAGCAGTACTTC
CDR3 protein: CASTAALAPSYEQYF

D gene: -
J gene: TRBJ1-4
CDR3 length: 13
V gene: TRBV15
clone size: -
CDR3 DNA: TGTGCCACCAGTGAATCCCTGAATGAAAAACTGTTTTTT
CDR3 protein: CATSESLNEKLFF

D gene: -
J gene: TRBJ1-5
CDR3 length: 15
V gene: TRBV4-3
clone size: -
CDR3 DNA: TGCGCCAGCAGCCAAGATTTCAGTTGGGATCAGCCCCAGCATTTT
CDR3 protein: CASSQDFSWDQPQHF

D gene: TRBD2
J gene: TRBJ2-1
CDR3 length: 15
V gene: TRBV27
clone size: -
CDR3 DNA: TGTGCCAGCAGTTTCGGCATAGCGGGGAACAATGAGCAGTTCTTC
CDR3 protein: CASSFGIAGNNEQFF

D gene: -
J gene: TRBJ1-2
CDR3 length: 13
V gene: TRBV7-2
clone size: -
CDR3 DNA: TGTGCCAGCAGCCCAGAGGCGGTCTATGGCTACACCTTC
CDR3 protein: CASSPEAVYGYTF

D gene: TRBD2
J gene: TRBJ2-1
CDR3 length: 13
V gene: TRBV9
clone size: -
CDR3 DNA: TGTGCCAGCAGAAGCGGGAGTAGCGATGAGCAGTTCTTC
CDR3 protein: CASRSGSSDEQFF